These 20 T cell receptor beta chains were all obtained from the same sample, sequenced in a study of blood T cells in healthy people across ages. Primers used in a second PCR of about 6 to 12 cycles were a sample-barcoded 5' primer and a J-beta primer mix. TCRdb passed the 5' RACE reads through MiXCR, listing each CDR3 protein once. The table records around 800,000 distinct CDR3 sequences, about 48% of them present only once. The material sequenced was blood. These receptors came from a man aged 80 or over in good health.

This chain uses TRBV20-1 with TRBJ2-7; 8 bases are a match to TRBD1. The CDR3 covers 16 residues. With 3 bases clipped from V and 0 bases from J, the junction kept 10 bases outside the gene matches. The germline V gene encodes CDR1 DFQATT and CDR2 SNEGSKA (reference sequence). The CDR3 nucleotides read TGCAGTGCTAGGCCCCCGGGGACAGGCAACTCCTACGAGCAGTACTTC. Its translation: CSARPPGTGNSYEQYF.

DNA of the CDR3: TGTGCCAACAGACCCCAGGGGTTTAATGAAAAACTGTTTTTT. Translated: CANRPQGFNEKLFF. The chain combines TRBV27 with TRBJ1-4; maybe TRBD1 (6 bases). V lost 10 bases to trimming and J lost 4 bases, with 16 bases between them. CDR3 length: 14 residues. Germline V gene sequence: CDR1 MNHEY, CDR2 SMNVEV (reference sequence).

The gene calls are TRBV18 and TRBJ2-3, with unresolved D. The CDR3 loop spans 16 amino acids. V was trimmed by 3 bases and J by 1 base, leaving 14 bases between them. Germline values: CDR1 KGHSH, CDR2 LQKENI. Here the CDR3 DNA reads TGTGCCAGCTCACCGTTATACCGGCAGGGCACAGATACGCAGTATTTT. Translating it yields CASSPLYRQGTDTQYF.

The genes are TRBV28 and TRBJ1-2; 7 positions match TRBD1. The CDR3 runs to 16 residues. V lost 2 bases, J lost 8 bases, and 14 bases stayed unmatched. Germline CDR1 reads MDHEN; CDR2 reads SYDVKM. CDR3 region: CASSLRAGGYAWGYTF. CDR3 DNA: TGTGCCAGCAGTTTAAGGGCAGGGGGGTATGCGTGGGGCTACACCTTC.

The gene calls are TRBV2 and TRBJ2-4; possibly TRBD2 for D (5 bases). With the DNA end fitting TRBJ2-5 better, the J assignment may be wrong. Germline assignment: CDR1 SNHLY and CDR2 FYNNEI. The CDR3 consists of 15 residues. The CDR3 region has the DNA TGTGCCAGCAGTGGGTTGACTATGTTTGGGGAGACCCAGTACTTC. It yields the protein CASSGLTMFGETQYF.

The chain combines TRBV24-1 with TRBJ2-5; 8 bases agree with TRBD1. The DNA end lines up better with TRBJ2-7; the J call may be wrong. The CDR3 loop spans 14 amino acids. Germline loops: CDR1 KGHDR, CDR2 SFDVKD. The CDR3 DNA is TGTGCCTCCACCCGGGACAGGCTCTCCTACGAGCAGTACTTC. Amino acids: CASTRDRLSYEQYF.

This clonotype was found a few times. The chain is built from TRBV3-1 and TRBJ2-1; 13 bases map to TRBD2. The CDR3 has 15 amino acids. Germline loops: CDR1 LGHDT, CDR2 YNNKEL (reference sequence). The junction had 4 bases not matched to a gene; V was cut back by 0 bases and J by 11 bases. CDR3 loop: CASSQEGTSGMKQFF. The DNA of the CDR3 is TGTGCCAGCAGCCAAGAGGGGACTAGCGGGATGAAGCAGTTCTTC.

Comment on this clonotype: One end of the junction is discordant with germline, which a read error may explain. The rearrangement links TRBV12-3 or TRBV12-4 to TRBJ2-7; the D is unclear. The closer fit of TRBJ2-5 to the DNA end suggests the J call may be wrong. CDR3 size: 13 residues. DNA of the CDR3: TGTGCCAGCAGTTTGACACTCCAAGGGACCCAGTACTTC. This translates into CASSLTLQGTQYF.

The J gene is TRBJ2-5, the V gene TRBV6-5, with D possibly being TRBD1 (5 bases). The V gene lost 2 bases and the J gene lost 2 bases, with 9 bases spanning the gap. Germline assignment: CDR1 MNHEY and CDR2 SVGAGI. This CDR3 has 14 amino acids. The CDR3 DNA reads TGTGCCAGCAGTTACGCGTACAGGCAAGAGACCCAGTACTTC. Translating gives CASSYAYRQETQYF.

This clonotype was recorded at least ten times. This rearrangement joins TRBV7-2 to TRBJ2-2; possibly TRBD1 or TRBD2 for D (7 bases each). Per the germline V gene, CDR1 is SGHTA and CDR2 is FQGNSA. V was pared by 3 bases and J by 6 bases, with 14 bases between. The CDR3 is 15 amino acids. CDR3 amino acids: CASSLVAGGAGELFF. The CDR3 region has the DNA TGTGCCAGCAGCTTGGTAGCAGGGGGGGCCGGGGAGCTGTTTTTT. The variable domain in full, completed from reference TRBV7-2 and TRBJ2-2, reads GAGVSQSPSNKVTEKGKDVELRCDPISGHTALYWYRQSLGQGLEFLIYFQGNSAPDKSGLPSDRFSAERTGGSVSTLTIQRTQQEDSAVYLCASSLVAGGAGELFFGEGSRLTVL.

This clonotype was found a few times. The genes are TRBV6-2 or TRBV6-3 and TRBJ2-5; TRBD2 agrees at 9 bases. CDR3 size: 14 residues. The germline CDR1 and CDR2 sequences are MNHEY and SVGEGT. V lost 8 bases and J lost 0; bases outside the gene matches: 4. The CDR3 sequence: CASRSSGDQETQYF. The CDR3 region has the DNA TGTGCCAGCCGGTCTAGCGGGGACCAAGAGACCCAGTACTTC.

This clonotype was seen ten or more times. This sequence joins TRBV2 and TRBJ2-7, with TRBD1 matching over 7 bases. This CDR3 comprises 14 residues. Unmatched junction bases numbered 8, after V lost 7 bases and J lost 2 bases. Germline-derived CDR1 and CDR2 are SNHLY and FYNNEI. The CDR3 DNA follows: TGTGCCAGCATCCCGGACAGGATAACCTACGAGCAGTACTTC. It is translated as CASIPDRITYEQYF. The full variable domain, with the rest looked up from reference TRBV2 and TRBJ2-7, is EPEVTQTPSHQVTQMGQEVILRCVPISNHLYFYWYRQILGQKVEFLVSFYNNEISEKSEIFDDQFSVERPDGSNFTLKIRSTKLEDSAMYFCASIPDRITYEQYFGPGTRLTVT.

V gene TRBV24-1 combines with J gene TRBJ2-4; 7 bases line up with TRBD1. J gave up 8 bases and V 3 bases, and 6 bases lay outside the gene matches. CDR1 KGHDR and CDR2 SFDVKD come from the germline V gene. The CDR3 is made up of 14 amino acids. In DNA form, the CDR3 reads TGTGCCACCAGTGATGACAGGGCTTGGGACATTCAGTACTTC. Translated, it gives CATSDDRAWDIQYF.

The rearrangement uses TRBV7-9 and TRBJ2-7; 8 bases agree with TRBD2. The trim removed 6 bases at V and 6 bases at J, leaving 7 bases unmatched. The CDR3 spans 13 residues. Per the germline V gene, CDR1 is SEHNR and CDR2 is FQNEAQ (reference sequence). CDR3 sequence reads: CASRISGEPEQYF. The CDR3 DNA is TGTGCCAGCAGGATTAGCGGGGAGCCCGAGCAGTACTTC.

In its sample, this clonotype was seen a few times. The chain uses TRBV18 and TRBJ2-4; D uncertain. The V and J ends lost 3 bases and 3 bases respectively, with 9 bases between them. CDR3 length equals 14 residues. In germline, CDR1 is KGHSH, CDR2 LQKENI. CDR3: CASSPLPDKNIQYF. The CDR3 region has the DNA TGTGCCAGCTCACCTCTTCCGGACAAAAACATTCAGTACTTC.

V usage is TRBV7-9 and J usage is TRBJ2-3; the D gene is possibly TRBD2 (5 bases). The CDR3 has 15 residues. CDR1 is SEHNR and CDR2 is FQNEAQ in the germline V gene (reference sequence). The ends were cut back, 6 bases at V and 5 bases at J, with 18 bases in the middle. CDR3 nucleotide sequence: TGTGCCAGCAGTTCGAGGGCGGGCCTCGTAGATACGCAGTATTTT. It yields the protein CASSSRAGLVDTQYF.

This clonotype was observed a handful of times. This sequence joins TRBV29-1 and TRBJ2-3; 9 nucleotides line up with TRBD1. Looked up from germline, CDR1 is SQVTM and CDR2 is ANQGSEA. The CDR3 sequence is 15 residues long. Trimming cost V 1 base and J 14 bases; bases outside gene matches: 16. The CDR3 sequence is CSVEASTGGGRDAYF. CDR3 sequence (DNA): TGCAGCGTTGAAGCCTCGACAGGGGGTGGCAGAGACGCGTATTTT.

CDR3 DNA: TGTGCCATCAGTGAGAGTACACCGACTCCCAGGGCTTTCTTT. Residues: CAISESTPTPRAFF. V gene TRBV10-3 combines with J gene TRBJ1-1; D remains ambiguous. Trimming shortened V by 2 bases and J by 11 bases, and 18 bases separated the two germline ends. This CDR3 has 14 amino acids. Germline values: CDR1 ENHRY, CDR2 SYGVKD.

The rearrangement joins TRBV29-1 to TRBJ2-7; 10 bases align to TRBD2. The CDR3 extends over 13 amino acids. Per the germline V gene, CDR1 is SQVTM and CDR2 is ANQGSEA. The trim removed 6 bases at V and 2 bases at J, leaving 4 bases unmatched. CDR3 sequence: CSVGGLATYEQYF. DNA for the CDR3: TGCAGCGTGGGGGGACTAGCGACCTACGAGCAGTACTTC.

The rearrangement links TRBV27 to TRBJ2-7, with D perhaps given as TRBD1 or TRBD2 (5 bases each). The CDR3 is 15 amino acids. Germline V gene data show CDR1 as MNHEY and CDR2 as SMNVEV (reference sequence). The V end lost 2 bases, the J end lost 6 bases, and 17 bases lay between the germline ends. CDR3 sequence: CASSLGDGASREQYF. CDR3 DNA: TGTGCCAGCAGTTTAGGGGACGGCGCATCACGCGAGCAGTACTTC.